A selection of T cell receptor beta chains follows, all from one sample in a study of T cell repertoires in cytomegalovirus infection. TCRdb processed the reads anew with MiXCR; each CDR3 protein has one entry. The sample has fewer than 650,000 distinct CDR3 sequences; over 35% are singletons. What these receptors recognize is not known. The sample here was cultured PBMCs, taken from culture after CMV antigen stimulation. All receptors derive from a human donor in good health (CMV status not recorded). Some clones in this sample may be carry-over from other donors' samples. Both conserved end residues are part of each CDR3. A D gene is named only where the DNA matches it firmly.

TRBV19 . CASSPLTGAGNTIYF
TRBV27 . CASSFRPGYNEQFF
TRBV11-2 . CASSLDGADRGQYF
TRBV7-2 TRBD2 CASSSIVAGVGEQFF
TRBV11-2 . CASSLTQGEQFF
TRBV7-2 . CASSLAYERQPQHF
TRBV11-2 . CASRKGGSAYEQYF
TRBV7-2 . CASIARGRNSYEQYF
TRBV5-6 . CASSPDGGSTDTQYF
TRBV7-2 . CASSVTRGSYNEQFF
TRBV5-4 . CASSLPSRGDTQYF
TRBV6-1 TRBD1 CASSEIQGARDTQYF
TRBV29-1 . CSVEDGVTQSSEQYF
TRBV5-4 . CASSGKRSSTDTQYF
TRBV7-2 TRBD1 CASRLTGETYGYTF
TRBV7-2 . CASSSRTGEVYGYTF
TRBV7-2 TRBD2 CASSAIIAAGVPETQYF
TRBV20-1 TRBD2 CSAGVAGSMETQYF
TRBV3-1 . CASSQGQWETQYF
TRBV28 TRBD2 CASTTAGGKGAYEQYF
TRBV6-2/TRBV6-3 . CASSGKGEGREQYF
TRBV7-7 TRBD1 CASSFRWDSEQYF
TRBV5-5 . CASRLTMVGQQETQYF
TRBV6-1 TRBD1 CATRTGPADTQYF
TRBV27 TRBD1 CASSSLQGNEQFF
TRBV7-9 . CASSEEDEQFF
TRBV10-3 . CAISEQVNNSPLHF
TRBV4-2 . CASSQLTPNTEAFF
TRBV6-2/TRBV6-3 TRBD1 CASSWGTVLNTEAFF
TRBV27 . CASSLGVWGALYYNSPLHF
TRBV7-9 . CASSSETYNEQFF
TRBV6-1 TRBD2 CASSEEAGVANEQFF
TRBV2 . CASRAGLKETQYF
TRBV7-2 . CASSVGGPYEQYF
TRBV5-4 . CASSLARDSYNEQFF
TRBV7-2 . CASSLVIGRDRGLFF
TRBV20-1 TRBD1 CSARDRTGNRNRYF
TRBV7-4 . CASSLSRGFDVASQETQYF
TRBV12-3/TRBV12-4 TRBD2 CASSRLAAQHNEQFF
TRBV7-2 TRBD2 CASSSQRGGPDTQYF
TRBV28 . CASTIGGTHTEAFF
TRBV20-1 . CSARDHAALTGATDTQYF
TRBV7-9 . CASSLAMGLPEQYF
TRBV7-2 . CASSLRPRVREALSTDTQYF
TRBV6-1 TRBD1 CASRGRTGWTQYF
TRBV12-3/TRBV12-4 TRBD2 CASSTPGGLKNIQYF
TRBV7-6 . CASSIEGLAHNEQFF
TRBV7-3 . CASSSTTGSTEAFF